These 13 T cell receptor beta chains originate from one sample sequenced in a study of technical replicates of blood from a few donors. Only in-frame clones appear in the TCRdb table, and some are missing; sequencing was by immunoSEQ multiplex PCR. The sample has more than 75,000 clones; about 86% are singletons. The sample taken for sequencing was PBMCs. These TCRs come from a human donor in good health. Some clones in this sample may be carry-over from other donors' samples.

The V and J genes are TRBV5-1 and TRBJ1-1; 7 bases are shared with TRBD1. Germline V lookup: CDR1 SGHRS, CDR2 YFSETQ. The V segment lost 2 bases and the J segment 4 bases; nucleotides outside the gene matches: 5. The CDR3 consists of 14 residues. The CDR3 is CASSFETGRTEAFF. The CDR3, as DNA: TGCGCCAGCAGCTTTGAGACAGGGCGCACTGAAGCTTTCTTT.

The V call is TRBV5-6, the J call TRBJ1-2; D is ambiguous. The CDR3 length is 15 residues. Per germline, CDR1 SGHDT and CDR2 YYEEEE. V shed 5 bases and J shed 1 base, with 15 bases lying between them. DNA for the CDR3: TGTGCCAGCAGACGAACAGCAATCAATAACTATGGCTACACCTTC. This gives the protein CASRRTAINNYGYTF.

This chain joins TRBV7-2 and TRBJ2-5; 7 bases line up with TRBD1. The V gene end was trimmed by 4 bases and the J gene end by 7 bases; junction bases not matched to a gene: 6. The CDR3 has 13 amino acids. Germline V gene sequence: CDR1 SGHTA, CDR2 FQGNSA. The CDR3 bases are TGTGCCAGCAGCTCGGACAGGAGCGGGACCCAGTACTTC. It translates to CASSSDRSGTQYF. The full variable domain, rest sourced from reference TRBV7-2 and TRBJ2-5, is GAGVSQSPSNKVTEKGKDVELRCDPISGHTALYWYRQSLGQGLEFLIYFQGNSAPDKSGLPSDRFSAERTGGSVSTLTIQRTQQEDSAVYLCASSSDRSGTQYFGPGTRLLVL.

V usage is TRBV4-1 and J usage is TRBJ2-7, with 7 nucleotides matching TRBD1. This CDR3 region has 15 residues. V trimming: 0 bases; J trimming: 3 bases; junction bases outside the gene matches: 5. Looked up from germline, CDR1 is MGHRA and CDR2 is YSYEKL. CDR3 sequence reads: CASSQDSGTDYEQYF. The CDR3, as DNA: TGCGCCAGCAGCCAAGATAGTGGGACAGACTACGAGCAGTACTTC.

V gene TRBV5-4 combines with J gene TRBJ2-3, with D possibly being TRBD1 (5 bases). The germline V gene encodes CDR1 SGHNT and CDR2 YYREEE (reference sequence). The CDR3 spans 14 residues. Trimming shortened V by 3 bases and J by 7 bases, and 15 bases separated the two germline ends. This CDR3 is CASSSIGDGNTQYF. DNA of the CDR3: TGTGCCAGCAGCTCGATAGGGGATGGTAATACGCAGTATTTT.

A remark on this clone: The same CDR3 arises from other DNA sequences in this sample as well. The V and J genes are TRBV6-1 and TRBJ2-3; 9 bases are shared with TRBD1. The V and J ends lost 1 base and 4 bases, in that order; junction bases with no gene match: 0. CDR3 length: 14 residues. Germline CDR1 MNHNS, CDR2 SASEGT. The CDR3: CASSEGQGADTQYF. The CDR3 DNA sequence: TGTGCCAGCAGTGAAGGACAGGGGGCAGATACGCAGTATTTT.

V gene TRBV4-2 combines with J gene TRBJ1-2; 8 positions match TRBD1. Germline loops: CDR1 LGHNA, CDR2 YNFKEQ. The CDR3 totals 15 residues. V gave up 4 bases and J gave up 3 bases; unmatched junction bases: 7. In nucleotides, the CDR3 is TGTGCCAGCAGCCCCGGGCAGGGGGCCTACTATGGCTACACCTTC. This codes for CASSPGQGAYYGYTF.

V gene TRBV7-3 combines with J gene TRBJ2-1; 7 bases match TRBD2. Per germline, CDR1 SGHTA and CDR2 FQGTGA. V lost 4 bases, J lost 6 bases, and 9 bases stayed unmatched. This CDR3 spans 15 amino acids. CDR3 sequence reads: CASSWRLADINEQFF. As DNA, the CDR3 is TGTGCCAGCAGCTGGCGTCTAGCGGATATCAATGAGCAGTTCTTC.

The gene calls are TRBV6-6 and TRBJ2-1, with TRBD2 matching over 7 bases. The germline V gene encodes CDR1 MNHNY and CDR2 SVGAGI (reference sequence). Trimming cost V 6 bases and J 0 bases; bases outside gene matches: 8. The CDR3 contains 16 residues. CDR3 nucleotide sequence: TGTGCCAGCAGCCTAGGCGGGGGAAGCTCCTACAATGAGCAGTTCTTC. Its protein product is CASSLGGGSSYNEQFF.

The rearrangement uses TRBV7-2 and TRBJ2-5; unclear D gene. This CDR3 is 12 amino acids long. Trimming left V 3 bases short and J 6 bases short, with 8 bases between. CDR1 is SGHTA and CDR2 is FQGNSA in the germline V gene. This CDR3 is CASSLALKTQYF. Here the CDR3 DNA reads TGTGCCAGCAGCTTGGCCCTGAAGACCCAGTACTTC.

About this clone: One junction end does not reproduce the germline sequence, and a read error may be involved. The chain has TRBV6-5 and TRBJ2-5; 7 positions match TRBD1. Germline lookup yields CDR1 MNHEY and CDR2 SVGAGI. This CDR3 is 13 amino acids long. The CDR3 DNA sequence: TGTGCCAGCAATAACAGGGGCACGGAGACCCGGTACTTC. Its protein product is CASNNRGTETRYF.

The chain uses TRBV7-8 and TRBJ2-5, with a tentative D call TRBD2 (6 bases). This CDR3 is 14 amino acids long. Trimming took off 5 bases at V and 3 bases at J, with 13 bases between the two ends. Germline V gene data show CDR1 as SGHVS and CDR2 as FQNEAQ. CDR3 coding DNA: TGTGCCAGCAGCCCAGCGGTAGCGGAAGAGACCCAGTACTTC. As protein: CASSPAVAEETQYF. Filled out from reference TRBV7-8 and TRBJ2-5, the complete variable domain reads GAGVSQSPRYKVAKRGQDVALRCDPISGHVSLFWYQQALGQGPEFLTYFQNEAQLDKSGLPSDRFFAERPEGSVSTLKIQRTQQEDSAVYLCASSPAVAEETQYFGPGTRLLVL.

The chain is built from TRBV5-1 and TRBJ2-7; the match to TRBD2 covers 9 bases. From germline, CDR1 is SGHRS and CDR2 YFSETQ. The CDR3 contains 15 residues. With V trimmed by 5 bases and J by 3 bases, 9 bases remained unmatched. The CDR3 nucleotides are TGCGCCAGCAGACTATGGGCTAGCGGGAACTACGAGCAGTACTTC. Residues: CASRLWASGNYEQYF. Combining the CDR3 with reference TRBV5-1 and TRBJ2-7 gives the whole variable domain KAGVTQTPRYLIKTRGQQVTLSCSPISGHRSVSWYQQTPGQGLQFLFEYFSETQRNKGNFPGRFSGRQFSNSRSEMNVSTLELGDSALYLCASRLWASGNYEQYFGPGTRLTVT.